Presented here are 16 T cell receptor beta chains from one specimen sequenced in a study of long-term antiretroviral therapy in people with HIV. Investigators performed immunoSEQ version v3.0 at survey level. Some clones are missing from TCRdb's copy, which holds only in-frame ones; the method was immunoSEQ multiplex PCR. Of approximately 26,000 clones in the sample, approximately 90% were seen once. The source was unsorted PBMCs, collected 3.1 years after starting antiretroviral therapy. These receptor sequences come from a man aged 18 to 30 with HIV.

The V call is TRBV2, the J call TRBJ2-3; maybe TRBD2 (6 bases). Germline CDR1 SNHLY, CDR2 FYNNEI. The CDR3 covers 15 residues. V was trimmed by 4 bases and J by 1 base, leaving 12 bases between them. The CDR3: CASSGGVAGTDTQYF. Here the CDR3 DNA reads TGTGCCAGCAGTGGGGGGGTCGCGGGCACAGATACGCAGTATTTT.

The gene calls are TRBV5-1 and TRBJ2-5, with 12 bases that match TRBD2. Per germline, CDR1 SGHRS and CDR2 YFSETQ. This CDR3 is 14 amino acids long. Trimming at V came to 4 bases and at J to 2 bases, leaving 0 bases not matched to a gene. CDR3 loop: CASSLAGGQETQYF. The CDR3 DNA sequence: TGCGCCAGCAGCCTAGCGGGGGGGCAAGAGACCCAGTACTTC.

The genes are TRBV6-6 and TRBJ2-5, with 7 bases identical to TRBD2. The CDR3 runs 14 residues. Germline lookup yields CDR1 MNHNY and CDR2 SVGAGI (reference sequence). V lost 7 bases and J lost 5; bases outside the gene matches: 10. CDR3 in DNA: TGTGCCAGCACCCTCCGGGGGGTGGTGGAGACCCAGTACTTC. Translated, it gives CASTLRGVVETQYF.

The gene calls are TRBV30 and TRBJ2-7; no reliable D call. CDR3 length equals 13 residues. The V gene lost 0 bases and the J gene lost 7 bases, with 13 bases spanning the gap. In germline, CDR1 is GTSNPN, CDR2 SVGIG (reference sequence). This chain's CDR3 is CAWSVSGKDEQYF. The CDR3, as DNA: TGTGCCTGGAGTGTAAGTGGGAAAGATGAGCAGTACTTC.

V gene TRBV6-6 combines with J gene TRBJ2-2, with D possibly TRBD2 on 6 matching bases. V was trimmed by 8 bases and J by 3 bases, leaving 16 bases between them. The CDR3 runs to 15 residues. Germline V lookup: CDR1 MNHNY, CDR2 SVGAGI (reference sequence). CDR3 sequence: CASGDSAPYTGELFF. CDR3 sequence (DNA): TGTGCCAGCGGGGACTCCGCTCCCTACACCGGGGAGCTGTTTTTT.

This clone is a singleton in its sample. The J gene is TRBJ2-3, the V gene TRBV29-1; TRBD2 might be the D (5 bases). Germline lookup yields CDR1 SQVTM and CDR2 ANQGSEA. V lost 4 bases, J lost 4 bases, and 21 bases lay in between. This CDR3 has 16 amino acids. The CDR3 spells CSVATRGSGEADTQYF. In DNA, the CDR3 is TGCAGCGTTGCGACAAGAGGGAGCGGAGAAGCAGATACGCAGTATTTT.

This chain connects TRBV4-3 to TRBJ1-2; unclear D gene. Trimming shortened V by 0 bases and J by 8 bases, and 13 bases separated the two germline ends. The CDR3 spans 14 residues. From germline, CDR1 is LGHNA and CDR2 YSLEER. The CDR3 loop reads CASSQDGGGHGYTF. The CDR3 DNA follows: TGCGCCAGCAGCCAAGATGGAGGAGGGCACGGCTACACCTTC.

V and J are TRBV19 and TRBJ2-2, with 14 bases matching TRBD2. The CDR3 covers 20 residues. J gave up 1 base and V 10 bases, and 17 bases lay outside the gene matches. Per the germline V gene, CDR1 is LNHDA and CDR2 is SQIVND (reference sequence). In DNA, the CDR3 is TGTGCCACAACCTCGCCGGTGACTAGCGGGAGGGTTCTGAACACCGGGGAGCTGTTTTTT. It codes for CATTSPVTSGRVLNTGELFF.

The gene calls are TRBV4-3 and TRBJ1-4; tentative D call: TRBD1 (6 bases). The CDR3 runs to 17 residues. Trimming shortened V by 1 base and J by 4 bases, and 16 bases separated the two germline ends. The germline V gene encodes CDR1 LGHNA and CDR2 YSLEER. The CDR3 here is CASSQGTQGFRNEKLFF. The CDR3 nucleotides are TGCGCCAGCAGCCAAGGAACACAGGGATTCCGTAATGAAAAACTGTTTTTT.

The rearrangement links TRBV7-9 to TRBJ1-1; D unclear. Germline V gene data show CDR1 as SEHNR and CDR2 as FQNEAQ (reference sequence). The CDR3 has 15 amino acids. V was trimmed by 5 bases and J by 0 bases, leaving 13 bases between them. In DNA, the CDR3 is TGTGCCAGCAGCCTCTGGTCCGGGTTGAACACTGAAGCTTTCTTT. Encoded protein: CASSLWSGLNTEAFF.

The chain couples TRBV2 to TRBJ2-3, with 8 bases matching TRBD1. V lost 6 bases, J lost 3 bases, and 5 bases stayed unmatched. Looked up from germline, CDR1 is SNHLY and CDR2 is FYNNEI. The CDR3 covers 14 residues. The CDR3 DNA reads TGTGCCAGCAGGGACGGACAGGGAACAGATACGCAGTATTTT. Amino acid sequence: CASRDGQGTDTQYF.

The CDR3 region is CASSSTGTSGTSGANVLTF. The CDR3 DNA sequence: TGTGCCAGCAGCTCAACCGGGACTAGCGGGACTTCTGGGGCCAACGTCCTGACTTTC. The chain joins TRBV5-6 to TRBJ2-6; 13 bases match TRBD2. Germline V CDR1 and CDR2: SGHDT, YYEEEE. This CDR3 spans 19 amino acids. With V trimmed by 3 bases and J by 1 base, 7 bases remained unmatched.

This clone was detected once. The chain employs TRBV9 and TRBJ2-3, with 10 bases aligning to TRBD1. CDR3 length equals 16 residues. V gave up 0 bases and J gave up 3 bases; unmatched junction bases: 4. Germline V CDR1 and CDR2: SGDLS, YYNGEE. The CDR3 nucleotides read TGTGCCAGCAGCGTAGCATGGGACAGGGGAACAGATACGCAGTATTTT. It translates to CASSVAWDRGTDTQYF.

V gene TRBV20-1 combines with J gene TRBJ2-7; no clear D. Trimming cost V 2 bases and J 6 bases, with 8 bases left between them. Germline values: CDR1 DFQATT, CDR2 SNEGSKA (reference sequence). This CDR3 is 11 amino acids long. CDR3 coding DNA: TGCAGTGCTAGAATTACAGCCGAGCAGTACTTC. This sequence encodes CSARITAEQYF.

The chain couples TRBV5-6 to TRBJ2-7; the match to TRBD1 covers 9 bases. The CDR3 is 16 amino acids. Per germline, CDR1 SGHDT and CDR2 YYEEEE. The junction had 8 bases not matched to a gene; V was cut back by 4 bases and J by 0 bases. CDR3 sequence (DNA): TGTGCCAGCAGCCCAGGGACAGGGAAGAGCTCCTACGAGCAGTACTTC. Its protein is CASSPGTGKSSYEQYF.

The rearrangement joins TRBV27 to TRBJ1-5, with 9 bases fitting TRBD1. Trimming took 4 bases from V and 5 from J; bases not matched to a gene: 9. Germline lookup yields CDR1 MNHEY and CDR2 SMNVEV (reference sequence). The CDR3 consists of 16 residues. CDR3 sequence (DNA): TGTGCCAGCAGTTCTTTGGACAGGGGTTGGGATCAGCCCCAGCATTTT. It is translated as CASSSLDRGWDQPQHF.